These 9 T cell receptor beta chains were all obtained from the same sample, sequenced in a study of shared clonotypes between healthy human individuals (dated by TCRdb to 2018 to 2020). Receptor libraries were prepared by the immunoSEQ multiplex PCR assay. This is the immuneACCESS table as TCRdb keeps it, with only in-frame sequences that have V and J called. A part of the clones is gone; compared with another copy, unresolved V genes explain less than half, and the rest is unexplained. The sample table contains roughly 2,300,000 clones; only one count was recorded for around 92% of them. The ten most abundant clones make up approximately 0.39% of the sample. What was sequenced was naive CD4+ T cells from PBMCs. This specimen's cell subset or site label, per the study, means: CD45RA+ positively selected. These receptors were taken from a man between 18 and 35 years old in good health. Some clones in this sample may be carry-over from other donors' samples.

The chain employs TRBV6-6 and TRBJ1-3, with D perhaps matching TRBD1 (5 bases). Trimming stripped 2 bases from V and 3 bases from J, with 11 bases between. The CDR3 length is 15 residues. Germline loops: CDR1 MNHNY, CDR2 SVGAGI (reference sequence). The CDR3 coding sequence is TGTGCCAGCAGTTACGGAGAGGGGCTTGGAAACACCATATATTTT. Its protein is CASSYGEGLGNTIYF.

V and J are TRBV25-1 and TRBJ2-1; either TRBD1 or TRBD2 may fit D (6 bases each). V was clipped by 3 bases and J by 6 bases, with 18 bases between them. The CDR3 contains 16 residues. Per the germline V gene, CDR1 is MGHDK and CDR2 is SYGVNS. This CDR3 reads CASSESQGAGFNEQFF. The CDR3 coding sequence is TGTGCCAGCAGTGAGTCACAGGGAGCGGGTTTCAATGAGCAGTTCTTC.

The genes are TRBV9 and TRBJ2-1, with D uncertain. V lost 3 bases to trimming and J lost 5 bases, with 9 bases between them. Germline-derived CDR1 and CDR2 are SGDLS and YYNGEE. This CDR3 has 13 residues. The CDR3 coding sequence is TGTGCCAGCAGCGGTACGCCCCACAATGAGCAGTTCTTC. Its translation is CASSGTPHNEQFF.

The rearrangement links TRBV30 to TRBJ1-1; the D gene is possibly TRBD1 (6 bases). V was shortened by 3 bases and J by 5 bases, with 16 bases between the two germline ends. The CDR3 has 14 amino acids. Germline CDR1 reads GTSNPN; CDR2 reads SVGIG (reference sequence). The CDR3: CAWRGHQGMTEAFF. The CDR3, as DNA: TGTGCCTGGAGGGGACACCAAGGGATGACTGAAGCTTTCTTT.

V and J are TRBV6-5 and TRBJ2-7; 9 nucleotides match TRBD1. Germline CDR1 MNHEY, CDR2 SVGAGI. The CDR3 length is 14 residues. The V gene end was trimmed by 6 bases and the J gene end by 2 bases; junction bases not matched to a gene: 5. CDR3 in amino acids: CASSPDRGTYEQYF. CDR3 nucleotides: TGTGCCAGCAGCCCGGACAGGGGCACCTACGAGCAGTACTTC.

This clone was observed a single time. CDR3 coding DNA: TGTGCCAGCACCCCCGGGACAGGGGTTCGCGAGCAGTACTTC. Its translation: CASTPGTGVREQYF. J is TRBJ2-7 and V is TRBV28; 10 positions agree with TRBD1. J gave up 6 bases and V 7 bases, and 9 bases lay outside the gene matches. The CDR3 spans 14 residues. Germline V gene data show CDR1 as MDHEN and CDR2 as SYDVKM. The whole variable domain, filled in from reference TRBV28 and TRBJ2-7, reads DVKVTQSSRYLVKRTGEKVFLECVQDMDHENMFWYRQDPGLGLRLIYFSYDVKMKEKGDIPEGYSVSREKKERFSLILESASTNQTSMYLCASTPGTGVREQYFGPGTRLTVT.

The V gene is TRBV5-6, the J gene TRBJ2-5; maybe TRBD1 (6 bases). This CDR3 has 16 amino acids. V was cut by 1 base and J by 5 bases, with 18 bases left in between. CDR1 and CDR2 from the germline V gene are SGHDT and YYEEEE. The CDR3 loop reads CASSLWGRRDAETQYF. In nucleotides, the CDR3 is TGTGCCAGCAGCTTGTGGGGGCGAAGAGATGCGGAGACCCAGTACTTC.

Of note for this clone: Other DNA sequences in this sample translate to the same CDR3. The J gene is TRBJ2-7, the V gene TRBV18; no firm D call. Trimming pared 0 bases from V and 0 bases from J, leaving 9 bases between. CDR1 KGHSH and CDR2 LQKENI come from the germline V gene. The CDR3 extends over 15 amino acids. The CDR3 coding sequence is TGTGCCAGCTCACCACCGGGCGGACCCTCCTACGAGCAGTACTTC. Translating gives CASSPPGGPSYEQYF.

The genes are TRBV7-2 and TRBJ1-1; TRBD1 matches 9 bases. The V and J ends lost 7 bases and 7 bases, in that order; junction bases with no gene match: 7. The CDR3 is made up of 13 amino acids. The V gene's germline CDR1 is SGHTA and CDR2 FQGNSA. In nucleotides, the CDR3 is TGTGCCAGCAAGACCGACAGGGGGGGTGAAGCTTTCTTT. It yields the protein CASKTDRGGEAFF.